This T cell receptor beta chain was captured by sequencing in a study of identical twins. Findings and limits, study-wide: Twins' excess sharing was less marked for out-of-frame beta sequences.

This CDR3 has 14 amino acids. Trimming took off 1 base at V and 11 bases at J, with 17 bases between the two ends. Germline lookup yields CDR1 LGHDT and CDR2 YNNKEL (reference sequence). Carrying unique molecular identifiers, the cDNA also gained a universal primer site through template switching. Each CDR3 protein gets one entry after TCRdb re-called the 5' RACE reads with MiXCR. The table includes fewer than 450,000 distinct CDR3 sequences, roughly 9% detected once. Concerning this clonotype itself: Its antigen is as yet unknown.

V is TRBV3-1 and J is TRBJ1-1; no reliable D call. This TCR came from a woman aged 50 to 65 in good health. Sequencing was carried out using naive T cells sorted from blood. CDR3 sequence reads: CASSQASSGGWAFF. The CDR3 nucleotides read TGTGCCAGCAGCCAAGCGTCTTCAGGCGGATGGGCTTTCTTT.